The source of this TCR beta chain is a study of beta chain features in type 1 diabetes. What was sequenced were expressed TCRB transcripts, since all of the isolated RNA had been reverse transcribed. TCRdb's table, derived via immunoSEQ multiplex PCR, lists solely in-frame clones and lacks some. The sample holds over 150,000 clones, about 8.1% seen once. Isolation of CD4+ naive, central memory, regulatory and stem cell-like memory cells was achieved by sorting via CD45RO/CCR7/CD25/CD127/CD95/CD27. Study observations and caveats: Patients with type 1 diabetes showed fewer VDJ junction insertions and more deletions. In every one of the four CD4+ subsets, TCRB CDR3s were moderately but significantly shorter in Type 1 diabetes patients.

There are a few counts of this clone. Antigen specificity is unknown. CDR1 KGHSH and CDR2 LQKENI come from the germline V gene. The CDR3 is 12 residues long. The V end was cut by 4 bases, the J end by 3 bases, with 6 bases between. The sequenced sample consisted of central memory CD4+ T cells from blood. The chain is built from TRBV18 and TRBJ1-2; D is undetermined. This sequence originates from a woman aged 18 to 35 with type 1 diabetes. Here the CDR3 DNA reads TGTGCCAGCTCACTTGAGTACTATGGCTACACCTTC. Translating it yields CASSLEYYGYTF.